Below, 13 T cell receptor beta chains from the same sample are listed, as sequenced in a study of blood T cell repertoires in COVID-19. Data came from immunoSEQ multiplex PCR; TCRdb stores just in-frame clones and leaves some out. The sample includes hundreds of thousands of clones, roughly nine tenths of them seen just once. Sequences were obtained from PBMCs or T cells enriched from blood (not recorded which). These receptors all come from a woman aged 45-65 years in a cohort exposed to, infected with or recovered from COVID-19 (not recorded which).

This chain connects TRBV25-1 to TRBJ1-1; TRBD1 aligns across 7 bases. Germline loops: CDR1 MGHDK, CDR2 SYGVNS. Trimming removed 4 bases from V and 2 bases from J; junction bases left unmatched: 7. The CDR3 covers 15 residues. Written as DNA, the CDR3 is TGTGCCAGCAGTGCGACCGACAGGGTCAACACTGAAGCTTTCTTT. It translates to CASSATDRVNTEAFF.

The DNA for the CDR3 is TGTGCCACCAGGGGGCTAGCGGGGGGCAATGAGCAGTTCTTC. Its translation: CATRGLAGGNEQFF. The V gene is TRBV19, the J gene TRBJ2-1; TRBD2 matches 11 bases. The V gene's germline CDR1 is LNHDA and CDR2 SQIVND (reference sequence). The CDR3 totals 14 residues. V trimming: 10 bases; J trimming: 6 bases; junction bases outside the gene matches: 8.

The genes are TRBV6-5 and TRBJ1-2, with a weak D call TRBD1 (5 bases). V shed 7 bases and J shed 8 bases, with 17 bases lying between them. The CDR3 has 13 residues. Germline V lookup: CDR1 MNHEY, CDR2 SVGAGI. The CDR3 DNA is TGTGCCAGCACCCCCCAGCGGGGCGCCGGCTACACCTTC. Encoded protein: CASTPQRGAGYTF.

The chain is built from TRBV5-1 and TRBJ2-5; TRBD2 aligns across 12 bases. The CDR3 has 17 amino acids. Trimming removed 4 bases from V and 3 bases from J; junction bases left unmatched: 10. Germline CDR1 and CDR2: SGHRS and YFSETQ. The CDR3 coding sequence is TGCGCCAGCAGCCCGGGGACTAGCGGGCTACGGGAAGAGACCCAGTACTTC. Amino acids: CASSPGTSGLREETQYF.

The chain uses TRBV5-1 and TRBJ1-2; 8 positions agree with TRBD1. The CDR3 runs to 15 residues. The germline CDR1 and CDR2 sequences are SGHRS and YFSETQ. J gave up 7 bases and V 0 bases, and 8 bases lay outside the gene matches. The CDR3 here is CASSLAAGGIPGYTF. The CDR3 nucleotides are TGCGCCAGCAGCTTGGCCGCAGGGGGCATTCCTGGCTACACCTTC.

The V and J genes are TRBV5-1 and TRBJ1-2, with 7 bases lining up with TRBD1. CDR1 and CDR2 from the germline V gene are SGHRS and YFSETQ. CDR3 size: 15 residues. The V gene end was trimmed by 2 bases and the J gene end by 3 bases; junction bases not matched to a gene: 7. The CDR3 sequence is CASSFSTGTDYGYTF. Here the CDR3 DNA reads TGCGCCAGCAGCTTCTCGACAGGGACAGACTATGGCTACACCTTC.

This sequence joins TRBV28 and TRBJ1-5; possible D gene TRBD1, 5 bases. V lost 6 bases to trimming and J lost 6 bases, with 9 bases between them. From germline, CDR1 is MDHEN and CDR2 SYDVKM. The CDR3 contains 12 residues. CDR3 in amino acids: CASSQGLQPQHF. In DNA form, the CDR3 reads TGTGCCAGCAGCCAGGGACTTCAGCCCCAGCATTTT.

This clone came up once. The rearrangement links TRBV6-2 or TRBV6-3 to TRBJ1-2; D is undetermined. The CDR3 runs to 13 residues. V was pared by 6 bases and J by 2 bases, with 10 bases between. CDR1 and CDR2 from the germline V gene are MNHEY and SVGEGT. The DNA of the CDR3 is TGTGCCAGCAGCCGGGCCAAGAACTATGGCTACACCTTC. It encodes CASSRAKNYGYTF.

The J gene is TRBJ1-1, the V gene TRBV11-2; TRBD1 is a possible D gene (6 bases). CDR1 and CDR2 from the germline V gene are SGHAT and FQNNGV. The V gene lost 2 bases and the J gene lost 2 bases, with 12 bases spanning the gap. The CDR3 spans 15 residues. The CDR3 DNA reads as TGTGCCAGCAGCTTAAGTGGGGGCCCTAACACTGAAGCTTTCTTT. It codes for CASSLSGGPNTEAFF.

The chain couples TRBV19 to TRBJ1-2; weak D call: TRBD1 (6 bases). This CDR3 is built from 14 residues. V shed 3 bases and J shed 5 bases, with 13 bases lying between them. The V gene's germline CDR1 is LNHDA and CDR2 SQIVND (reference sequence). The DNA for the CDR3 is TGTGCCAGTAGTATGAGGACAGAAGTATATGGCTACACCTTC. This gives the protein CASSMRTEVYGYTF.

This chain links TRBV19 with TRBJ1-2, with TRBD1 as a possible D gene (5 bases). The CDR3 sequence is 13 residues long. V shed 5 bases and J shed 4 bases, with 11 bases lying between them. Per germline, CDR1 LNHDA and CDR2 SQIVND (reference sequence). CDR3 nucleotides: TGTGCCAGTAGTCTCAGGGCCGCCTATGGCTACACCTTC. Its translation is CASSLRAAYGYTF.

The chain combines TRBV28 with TRBJ2-1; TRBD2 agrees at 10 bases. This CDR3 region has 16 residues. The germline CDR1 and CDR2 sequences are MDHEN and SYDVKM. V lost 6 bases, J lost 6 bases, and 11 bases stayed unmatched. The CDR3 is CASSETKRGGPNEQFF. CDR3 DNA: TGTGCCAGCAGCGAAACTAAGCGGGGGGGCCCCAATGAGCAGTTCTTC. Full variable domain (rest looked up from reference TRBV28 and TRBJ2-1): DVKVTQSSRYLVKRTGEKVFLECVQDMDHENMFWYRQDPGLGLRLIYFSYDVKMKEKGDIPEGYSVSREKKERFSLILESASTNQTSMYLCASSETKRGGPNEQFFGPGTRLTVL.

The rearrangement uses TRBV5-6 and TRBJ2-7, with D maybe TRBD1 (7 bases). Trimming removed 3 bases from V and 4 bases from J, with 20 bases in between. Germline loops: CDR1 SGHDT, CDR2 YYEEEE. The CDR3 has 16 amino acids. In DNA form, the CDR3 reads TGTGCCAGCAGCTGGCGACAGCCGACAGGGAGGTACGAGCAGTACTTC. It encodes CASSWRQPTGRYEQYF.